These T cell receptor beta chains were read from a single sample in a study of early T cells in non-severe SARS-CoV-2 infection. TCRdb ran MiXCR on the 5' RACE reads and lists one entry per CDR3 protein. The sample lists about 77,000 distinct CDR3 sequences, approximately 12% occurring once. The source material was whole blood, sampled at baseline. Every receptor here comes from an adult who was a healthcare worker with PCR-confirmed SARS-CoV-2 infection or an uninfected control (not recorded which). The donor label of this sample is uncertain. CDR3s include the opening cysteine and the closing phenylalanine or tryptophan. D genes are given only for firm matches. Clone sizes are given selectively: once, few, many, or a class where the clone is expanded.

V	J	size	D	DNA	CDR3
TRBV12-3/TRBV12-4	TRBJ1-2	few	NA	TGTGCCAGCAGTTTAAGGGGGGCCGGATTAAACTATGGCTACACCTTC	CASSLRGAGLNYGYTF
TRBV2	TRBJ1-5	many	NA	TGTGCCAGCAGTGAAGCCAATCAGCCCCAGCATTTT	CASSEANQPQHF
TRBV20-1	TRBJ2-2	few	TRBD2	TGCAGTGCCGAGCGGGAGGGGAGCACCGGGGAGCTGTTTTTT	CSAEREGSTGELFF
TRBV12-3/TRBV12-4	TRBJ1-5	NA	NA	TGTGCCAGCAGTTCCCTAGGCCCCCAGCATTTT	CASSSLGPQHF
TRBV19	TRBJ2-2	NA	NA	TGTGCCAGTAGTATGGGGCTTGAGCTGTTTTTT	CASSMGLELFF
TRBV10-3	TRBJ2-1	many	NA	TGTGCCATCAATGGACAGAGCTCCTACAATGAGCAGTTCTTC	CAINGQSSYNEQFF
TRBV7-6	TRBJ2-1	few	NA	TGTGCCAGCAGCTCCATTGGGCGTCCTGAGCAGTTCTTC	CASSSIGRPEQFF
TRBV15	TRBJ2-1	few	TRBD2	TGTGCCACCAGCAGAGAGGCTAGCGGGATTGAGCAGTTCTTC	CATSREASGIEQFF
TRBV2	TRBJ2-4	many	NA	TGTGCCAGCAGTGGGCAGAACATTCAGTACTTC	CASSGQNIQYF
TRBV7-2	TRBJ1-1	NA	NA	TGTGCCAGCAGCCAAGCGCCCAACACTGAAGCTTTCTTT	CASSQAPNTEAFF
TRBV3-1	TRBJ1-1	many	NA	TGTGCCAGCAGCCAAGCAAAGGTCACTGAAGCTTTCTTT	CASSQAKVTEAFF
TRBV10-2	TRBJ1-2	few	NA	TGCGCCAGCAGTGAGTCGATAGTAGGGGCTAACTATGGCTACACCTTC	CASSESIVGANYGYTF
TRBV7-2	TRBJ2-4	NA	TRBD2	TGTGCCAGCAGCTCCCAGGCTAGCGGGAGCTCCAAAAACATTCAGTACTTC	CASSSQASGSSKNIQYF
TRBV4-3	TRBJ1-6	many	NA	TGCGCCAGCAGCCAGGAGCCAACCTATAATTCACCCCTCCACTTT	CASSQEPTYNSPLHF
TRBV6-1	TRBJ1-2	many	TRBD1	TGTGCCAGCAGAAAGGGGGCGGTCTATGGCTACACCTTC	CASRKGAVYGYTF
TRBV27	TRBJ2-3	many	NA	TGTGCCAGCAAAATTAGACGGAACACAGATACGCAGTATTTT	CASKIRRNTDTQYF
TRBV12-3/TRBV12-4	TRBJ1-2	NA	NA	TGTGCCAGCAGTTTAAACGGGGGTTTTGGCTACACCTTC	CASSLNGGFGYTF
TRBV5-1	TRBJ2-7	few	NA	TGCGCCAGCAGCTTGGAAGCAGTGAACAACGAGCAGTACTTC	CASSLEAVNNEQYF
TRBV7-8	TRBJ2-7	few	TRBD1	TGTGCCAGCAGCGTAACCGGGACAGTCTACGAGCAGTACTTC	CASSVTGTVYEQYF
TRBV10-1	TRBJ2-1	NA	NA	TGCGCCAGCAAAGCCAGCGCCACCGGGGATGAGCAGTTCTTC	CASKASATGDEQFF
TRBV5-1	TRBJ1-1	many	NA	TGCGCCAGCAGCTCGGTTACAGCGAACACTGAAGCTTTCTTT	CASSSVTANTEAFF
TRBV9	TRBJ2-1	few	NA	TGTGCCAGCAGCGTAGCCGGGCCGTCCTACAATGAGCAGTTCTTC	CASSVAGPSYNEQFF
TRBV12-3/TRBV12-4	TRBJ1-5	few	NA	TGTGCCAGCAGCCAAGCCGGGTCGTCCCAGCATTTT	CASSQAGSSQHF
TRBV10-1	TRBJ2-2	NA	NA	TGCGCCAGCATGGGACGGCTGGACACCGGGGAGCTGTTTTTT	CASMGRLDTGELFF
TRBV10-1	TRBJ1-5	NA	NA	TGCGCCAGCAGTGACCACAGGGAGGACAATCAGCCCCAGCATTTT	CASSDHREDNQPQHF
TRBV6-1	TRBJ1-1	many	TRBD1	TGTGCCAGCAGTGAAGTAGGGGGCACTGTCGCTTTCTTT	CASSEVGGTVAFF
TRBV19	TRBJ1-5	few	NA	TGTGCCAGTAGTATAGATCTTGATCAGCCCCAGCATTTT	CASSIDLDQPQHF
TRBV6-6	TRBJ1-2	NA	NA	TGTGCCAGCAGTCCCAAAGGGGCGGTCTATGGCTACACCTTC	CASSPKGAVYGYTF
TRBV12-3/TRBV12-4	TRBJ2-3	NA	NA	TGTGCCAGCAGTTTGGGGATGTTTGACACGCAGTATTTT	CASSLGMFDTQYF
TRBV6-5	TRBJ1-2	NA	NA	TGTGCCACCACGACGGGGGTTGGCTACACCTTC	CATTTGVGYTF
TRBV5-1	TRBJ2-5	few	TRBD2	TGCGCCAGCAGTTATGGGACTAGCGCAACGGAGACCCAGTACTTC	CASSYGTSATETQYF
TRBV15	TRBJ2-5	many	NA	TGCGCCACCAGCAGAGATCAGGGCCAGACCCAGTACTTC	CATSRDQGQTQYF
TRBV11-2	TRBJ2-1	NA	TRBD2	TGTGCCAGCAGCTTAGGAGCGGGAGGGCTCGATGAGCAGTTCTTC	CASSLGAGGLDEQFF
TRBV20-1	TRBJ1-4	many	TRBD1	TGCAGTGCTTCCGGGACAGGGGTGGAAAAACTGTTTTTT	CSASGTGVEKLFF
TRBV19	TRBJ1-2	NA	NA	TGTGCCAGTAGTACCGAAGGGACGGGTCTCTATGGCTACACCTTC	CASSTEGTGLYGYTF